This T cell receptor beta chain was recovered during a study of cytomegalovirus exposure and HLA in healthy donors. About the study: The approximately 120 validation repertoires used the same platform as the roughly 610 first-cohort repertoires, a later analysis reported. Findings and caveats of the study: Altogether, 160 or so TCR beta chains were recorded as cytomegalovirus-associated. Reports credit the classifier with highly specific, highly sensitive diagnosis of cytomegalovirus status.

Assay used: immunoSEQ multiplex PCR; TCRdb lists only in-frame clones, some missing. The sample lists under 150,000 clones, 88% occurring once. Concerning this clone itself: No antigen is known for it.

Specimen: PBMCs. The TCR sequence derives from a young woman in good health and CMV-seropositive.

The chain's CDR3 is CASTSRAGGSEAFF. CDR3 DNA sequence: TGTGCCAGCACTTCTAGGGCAGGGGGTTCGGAAGCTTTCTTT. The gene calls are TRBV27 and TRBJ1-1; 7 nucleotides agree with TRBD1. CDR3 length equals 14 residues. After removal of 7 bases from V and 8 bases from J, the junction contained 13 bases not matched to a gene. The germline gives CDR1 MNHEY, CDR2 SMNVEV (reference sequence).